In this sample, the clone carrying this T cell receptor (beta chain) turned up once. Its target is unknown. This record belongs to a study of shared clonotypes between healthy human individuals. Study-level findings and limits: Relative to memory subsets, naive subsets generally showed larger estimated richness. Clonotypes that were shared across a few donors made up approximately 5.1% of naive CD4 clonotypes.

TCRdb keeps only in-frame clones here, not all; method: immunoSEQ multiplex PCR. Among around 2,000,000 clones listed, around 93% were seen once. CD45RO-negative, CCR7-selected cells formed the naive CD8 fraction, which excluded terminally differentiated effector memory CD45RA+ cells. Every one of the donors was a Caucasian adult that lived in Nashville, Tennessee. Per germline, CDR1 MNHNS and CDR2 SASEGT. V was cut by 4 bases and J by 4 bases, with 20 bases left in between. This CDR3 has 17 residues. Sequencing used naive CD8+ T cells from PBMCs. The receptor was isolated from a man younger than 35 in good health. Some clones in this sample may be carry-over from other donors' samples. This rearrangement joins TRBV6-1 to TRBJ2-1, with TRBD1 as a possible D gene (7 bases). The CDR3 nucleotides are TGTGCCAGCAGTGGTTACGACAGGGACTTAGTGTACAATGAGCAGTTCTTC. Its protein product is CASSGYDRDLVYNEQFF.